The 14 T cell receptor beta chains reported below all come from one sample, sequenced in a study of cytomegalovirus exposure and HLA in healthy donors. The PCR employed 60 Vbeta primers together with 13 Jbeta primers. Sequencing used immunoSEQ multiplex PCR; TCRdb keeps in-frame clones, though not all of them. The table records around 100,000 clones, roughly 80% of them present only once. The sample taken for sequencing was PBMCs. The source of these receptors is a female donor in good health and CMV-seropositive.

In this sample, this clone turned up once. CDR3 amino acids: CASSWDRDYNEQFF. CDR3 nucleotide sequence: TGTGCCAGCAGTTGGGACAGGGACTACAATGAGCAGTTCTTC. The rearrangement uses TRBV27 and TRBJ2-1; 9 nucleotides agree with TRBD1. Trimming took 4 bases from V and 3 from J; bases not matched to a gene: 1. Germline-derived CDR1 and CDR2 are MNHEY and SMNVEV (reference sequence). The CDR3 has 14 residues.

CDR3 region: CASSQGWEQYF. CDR3 nucleotides: TGTGCCAGCAGCCAGGGGTGGGAGCAGTACTTC. V is TRBV7-9 and J is TRBJ2-7; D is perhaps TRBD1 (6 bases). CDR1 SEHNR and CDR2 FQNEAQ come from the germline V gene (reference sequence). The CDR3 contains 11 residues. The ends were cut back, 5 bases at V and 7 bases at J, with 9 bases in the middle.

This clone was counted once. The chain couples TRBV2 to TRBJ1-1; 7 nucleotides line up with TRBD1. V gave up 7 bases and J gave up 5 bases; unmatched junction bases: 13. The CDR3 loop spans 15 amino acids. Germline V CDR1 and CDR2: SNHLY, FYNNEI. The CDR3 DNA is TGTGCCAGCATCTTTGGAACAGGGGTAGGGACTGAAGCTTTCTTT. This codes for CASIFGTGVGTEAFF.

The chain has TRBV5-1 and TRBJ1-2, with 8 positions matching TRBD1. Germline trimming cut 4 bases from V and 7 bases from J; bases unmatched to any gene: 9. The length of the CDR3 is 14 residues. The germline gives CDR1 SGHRS, CDR2 YFSETQ. The CDR3 DNA reads TGCGCCAGCAGCCAAACAGGGGGTAGGAGTGGCTACACCTTC. It is translated as CASSQTGGRSGYTF.

The rearrangement joins TRBV19 to TRBJ2-1; 9 nucleotides align to TRBD2. The J segment lost 2 bases and the V segment lost 4 bases, leaving 15 bases of the junction unmatched. Per the germline V gene, CDR1 is LNHDA and CDR2 is SQIVND (reference sequence). CDR3 size: 19 residues. Here the CDR3 reads CASSTRRIPTSGAYNEQFF. Written as DNA, the CDR3 is TGTGCCAGTAGTACCCGAAGAATCCCGACTAGCGGAGCCTACAATGAGCAGTTCTTC.

The sample holds a few counts of this clone. This chain joins TRBV18 and TRBJ2-7; 7 bases are a match to TRBD1. Looked up from germline, CDR1 is KGHSH and CDR2 is LQKENI. V lost 4 bases and J lost 1; bases outside the gene matches: 4. The CDR3 is 14 amino acids. The CDR3 spells CASSRTGQSYEQYF. The CDR3 DNA sequence: TGTGCCAGCTCACGTACGGGACAGTCCTACGAGCAGTACTTC.

This clone appeared a few times. An end of the junction does not agree with germline; a read error may underlie this. In DNA, the CDR3 is TGTGCTAGCAGCCTACAGGGGTTGGGGGAGACCCAGTACTTC. Protein: CASSLQGLGETQYF. The gene calls are TRBV7-7 and TRBJ2-5, with 7 bases identical to TRBD1. This CDR3 spans 14 amino acids. Germline V gene data show CDR1 as SSHAT and CDR2 as FNYEAQ (reference sequence).

The J gene is TRBJ2-3, the V gene TRBV10-1; 10 nucleotides align to TRBD2. The CDR3 totals 18 residues. Looked up from germline, CDR1 is WNHNN and CDR2 is SYGVQD (reference sequence). The trim removed 1 base at V and 3 bases at J, leaving 10 bases unmatched. The CDR3 DNA reads TGCGCCAGCAGTGAGTTACAATCGACTAGCGGGCGGACAGATACGCAGTATTTT. Residues: CASSELQSTSGRTDTQYF.

The chain employs TRBV10-2 and TRBJ2-5; D remains ambiguous. The CDR3 consists of 14 residues. Germline CDR1 is WSHSY and CDR2 is SAAADI. Trimming left V 6 bases short and J 3 bases short, with 14 bases between. CDR3 sequence: CASRAPPAEETQYF. The CDR3 bases are TGCGCCAGCAGAGCCCCTCCCGCGGAAGAGACCCAGTACTTC.

The genes are TRBV7-8 and TRBJ1-1; D call uncertain. Germline V gene sequence: CDR1 SGHVS, CDR2 FQNEAQ. The V gene lost 1 base and the J gene lost 7 bases, with 13 bases spanning the gap. The CDR3 is made up of 14 amino acids. The CDR3 loop reads CASSLGNWENEAFF. CDR3 sequence (DNA): TGTGCCAGCAGCTTAGGGAATTGGGAGAATGAAGCTTTCTTT.

Comments on this clone: An end of the junction differs from the germline gene, which may be a read error. V is TRBV19 and J is TRBJ1-2, with 7 positions matching TRBD1. Germline V gene lookup returns CDR1 LNHDA and CDR2 SQIVND (reference sequence). The CDR3 runs to 12 residues. The DNA of the CDR3 is TGTGCCAGCAAGACAGGGTGGCATGGCTGCACCTTC. It is translated as CASKTGWHGCTF.

This rearrangement joins TRBV30 to TRBJ1-3; D is possibly TRBD1 (5 bases). The germline V gene encodes CDR1 GTSNPN and CDR2 SVGIG (reference sequence). CDR3 size: 15 residues. Deletions cut 4 bases from V and 1 base from J, with 14 bases between. The DNA for the CDR3 is TGTGCCTGGACCTTTCCGGGGGGTTCTGGAAACACCATATATTTT. Its protein is CAWTFPGGSGNTIYF.

This sequence joins TRBV6-5 and TRBJ2-7; 12 bases agree with TRBD2. CDR3 length: 15 amino acids. From germline, CDR1 is MNHEY and CDR2 SVGAGI. The ends lost 4 bases at V and 6 bases at J; junction bases unmatched: 7. This CDR3 is CASSSPTSGSREQYF. The CDR3 region has the DNA TGTGCCAGCAGTTCTCCGACTAGCGGGAGCCGCGAGCAGTACTTC.

This clone was found a few times. This chain joins TRBV6-1 and TRBJ1-5; 7 bases map to TRBD1. Unmatched junction bases numbered 3, after V lost 4 bases and J lost 6 bases. This CDR3 is built from 13 residues. Germline lookup yields CDR1 MNHNS and CDR2 SASEGT. Here the CDR3 DNA reads TGTGCCAGCAGTGGACAGGGAAGTCAGCCCCAGCATTTT. It specifies CASSGQGSQPQHF.